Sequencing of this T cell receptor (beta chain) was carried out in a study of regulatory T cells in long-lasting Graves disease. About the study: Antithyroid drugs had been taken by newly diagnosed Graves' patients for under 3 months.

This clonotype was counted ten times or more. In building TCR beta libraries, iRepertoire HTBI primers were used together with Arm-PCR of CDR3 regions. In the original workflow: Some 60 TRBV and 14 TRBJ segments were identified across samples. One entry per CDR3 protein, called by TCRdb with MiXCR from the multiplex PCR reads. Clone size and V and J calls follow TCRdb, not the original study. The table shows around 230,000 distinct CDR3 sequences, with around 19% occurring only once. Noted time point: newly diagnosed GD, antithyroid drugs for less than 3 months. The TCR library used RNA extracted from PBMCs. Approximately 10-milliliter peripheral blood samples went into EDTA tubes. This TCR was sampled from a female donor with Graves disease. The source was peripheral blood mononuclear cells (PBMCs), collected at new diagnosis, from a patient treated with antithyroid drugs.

The CDR3 region is CASSDRGYEQYF. In DNA form, the CDR3 reads TGTGCCAGCAGCGATAGGGGGTACGAGCAGTACTTC. The rearrangement links TRBV19 to TRBJ2-7; perhaps TRBD1 as D (6 bases). CDR1 and CDR2 (germline): LNHDA, SQIVND (reference sequence). The CDR3 length is 12 residues. Deletions cut 9 bases from V and 4 bases from J, with 13 bases between.